The 32 T cell receptor beta chains below all came from one sample that was sequenced in a study of shared clonotypes between healthy human individuals. This table comes from immunoSEQ multiplex PCR, and its TCRdb copy is limited to in-frame clones, with some not included. The sample records around 620,000 clones, around 95% being singletons. Naive CD8 populations comprised CD45RO-negative cells positively selected for CCR7, excluding terminally differentiated effector memory CD45RA+ cells. The material sequenced was naive CD8+ T cells sorted from blood. These receptors were collected from a woman aged 30 to 39 in good health.

The gene calls are TRBV25-1 and TRBJ2-7, with a tentative D call TRBD1 (5 bases). Deletions cut 1 base from V and 5 bases from J, with 9 bases between. Germline loops: CDR1 MGHDK, CDR2 SYGVNS. This CDR3 is 13 amino acids long. The CDR3 DNA follows: TGTGCCAGCAGTGAATTGGGGCCGGACGAGCAGTACTTC. Translated, it gives CASSELGPDEQYF.

The chain links TRBV29-1 to TRBJ2-7; 7 nucleotides align to TRBD2. The germline gives CDR1 SQVTM, CDR2 ANQGSEA. With V trimmed by 4 bases and J by 2 bases, 5 bases remained unmatched. CDR3 length equals 13 residues. The CDR3 coding sequence is TGCAGCGTTGTGGGCGGGAGTACCTACGAGCAGTACTTC. Protein product: CSVVGGSTYEQYF.

This clone was seen only once. The genes are TRBV4-1 and TRBJ2-7; no clear D. V lost 0 bases and J lost 0, with 15 bases in between. The CDR3 has 17 residues. CDR1 MGHRA and CDR2 YSYEKL come from the germline V gene. CDR3 DNA sequence: TGCGCCAGCAGCCAAGAGGGGTCAAGCGATAGCTCCTACGAGCAGTACTTC. This translates into CASSQEGSSDSSYEQYF.

The rearrangement links TRBV9 to TRBJ2-7; 10 bases align to TRBD2. The CDR3 is 14 residues long. CDR1 is SGDLS, CDR2 YYNGEE, per germline. V was pared by 2 bases and J by 5 bases, with 4 bases of the junction left unmatched. The CDR3 spells CASSVGTSDHEQYF. The CDR3 DNA reads as TGTGCCAGCAGCGTTGGGACTAGCGACCACGAGCAGTACTTC.

Of note for this clone: In the same sample, other DNA sequences code for this CDR3. This chain connects TRBV7-2 to TRBJ2-7, with D possibly TRBD2 on 6 matching bases. The germline V gene has CDR1 SGHTA and CDR2 FQGNSA. The CDR3 extends over 14 amino acids. V lost 1 base, J lost 4 bases, and 11 bases lay in between. CDR3 in amino acids: CASSLGGETYEQYF. As DNA, the CDR3 is TGTGCCAGCAGCTTAGGGGGGGAGACTTACGAGCAGTACTTC.

The chain uses TRBV5-1 and TRBJ2-3; D remains unclear. CDR1 is SGHRS and CDR2 is YFSETQ in the germline V gene. V was clipped by 4 bases and J by 4 bases, with 19 bases between them. This CDR3 region has 16 residues. CDR3 sequence reads: CASSLGPPSIPDTQYF. For the CDR3, the DNA is TGCGCCAGCAGCCTCGGACCGCCGTCGATCCCAGATACGCAGTATTTT.

This clone was counted once. The J gene is TRBJ2-5, the V gene TRBV27; the D is unclear. The DNA end is a closer match to TRBJ2-7, so the J assignment may be wrong. This CDR3 has 15 amino acids. Per germline, CDR1 MNHEY and CDR2 SMNVEV (reference sequence). This CDR3 is CASSLSQALRYEQYF. The CDR3 DNA is TGTGCCAGCAGTTTATCACAAGCGCTCCGCTACGAGCAGTACTTC.

The rearrangement joins TRBV5-8 to TRBJ2-7; TRBD1 is a possible D gene (5 bases). The V and J ends lost 0 bases and 4 bases respectively, with 17 bases between them. Germline values: CDR1 SGHTS, CDR2 YDEGEE. There are 16 residues in the CDR3. Here the CDR3 reads CASSLAPRAGQYEQYF. The CDR3 DNA reads as TGTGCCAGCAGCTTGGCACCCCGGGCAGGGCAGTACGAGCAGTACTTC.

The V call is TRBV27, the J call TRBJ2-3, with a tentative D call TRBD1 (6 bases). The CDR3 runs 16 residues. V lost 5 bases and J lost 4, with 19 bases in between. Germline CDR1 is MNHEY and CDR2 is SMNVEV (reference sequence). CDR3 region: CASSPLGGGESDTQYF. As DNA, the CDR3 is TGTGCCAGCAGTCCCCTAGGGGGTGGGGAGTCAGATACGCAGTATTTT.

V is TRBV4-2 and J is TRBJ2-2; 9 nucleotides align to TRBD2. The junction had 7 bases not matched to a gene; V was cut back by 0 bases and J by 2 bases. The CDR3 is 18 amino acids. The V gene's germline CDR1 is LGHNA and CDR2 YNFKEQ. The CDR3 region is CASSQEGAGGENTGELFF. The CDR3 bases are TGTGCCAGCAGCCAAGAAGGTGCGGGAGGGGAAAACACCGGGGAGCTGTTTTTT.

This chain links TRBV9 with TRBJ1-1; 10 bases align to TRBD1. The CDR3 has 14 amino acids. Germline-derived CDR1 and CDR2 are SGDLS and YYNGEE. V shed 4 bases and J 5 bases; nucleotides not matched to a gene: 5. CDR3 sequence (DNA): TGTGCCAGCAGCTGGGGACAGGGGACTACTGAAGCTTTCTTT. It encodes CASSWGQGTTEAFF.

The J gene is TRBJ2-3, the V gene TRBV28; D ambiguous. The CDR3 extends over 14 amino acids. Trimming took off 6 bases at V and 1 base at J, with 11 bases between the two ends. Germline CDR1 is MDHEN and CDR2 is SYDVKM. The CDR3 reads CASRPTTGTDTQYF. The CDR3 bases are TGTGCCAGCAGACCCACTACCGGCACAGATACGCAGTATTTT. The full variable domain, its missing parts supplied by reference TRBV28 and TRBJ2-3, is DVKVTQSSRYLVKRTGEKVFLECVQDMDHENMFWYRQDPGLGLRLIYFSYDVKMKEKGDIPEGYSVSREKKERFSLILESASTNQTSMYLCASRPTTGTDTQYFGPGTRLTVL.

This clone was seen once. V gene TRBV28 combines with J gene TRBJ2-7; a weak D match, TRBD2 (5 bases). CDR3 length: 13 amino acids. Trimming shortened V by 5 bases and J by 2 bases, and 10 bases separated the two germline ends. In germline, CDR1 is MDHEN, CDR2 SYDVKM. The CDR3, as DNA: TGTGCCAGCAGTCCCAGCGGCACCTACGAGCAGTACTTC. Protein sequence: CASSPSGTYEQYF.

The rearrangement links TRBV11-2 to TRBJ2-3; weak D call: TRBD2 (5 bases). The CDR3 runs to 17 residues. The V end lost 2 bases, the J end lost 4 bases, and 19 bases lay between the germline ends. Germline V CDR1 and CDR2: SGHAT, FQNNGV. The CDR3 DNA reads TGTGCCAGCAGCTTATATGGGAGTCGGATTCCTGCAGATACGCAGTATTTT. It is translated as CASSLYGSRIPADTQYF.

This clone was picked up one time. CDR3 amino acids: CASSSGRRVEQYF. For the CDR3, the DNA is TGTGCCAGCAGCTCGGGGCGACGGGTCGAGCAGTACTTC. The J gene is TRBJ2-7, the V gene TRBV5-5; tentatively, D is TRBD1 or TRBD2 (5 bases each). Trimming pared 3 bases from V and 6 bases from J, leaving 13 bases between. There are 13 residues in the CDR3. The germline V gene has CDR1 SGHKS and CDR2 YYEKEE (reference sequence).

The sample holds one count of this clone. The genes are TRBV5-1 and TRBJ2-1, with 7 bases fitting TRBD2. The CDR3 sequence is 13 residues long. Trimming took 4 bases from V and 7 from J; bases not matched to a gene: 5. Germline loops: CDR1 SGHRS, CDR2 YFSETQ. The CDR3 DNA reads TGCGCCAGCAGCACCGGGACTACGAATGAGCAGTTCTTC. Its protein product is CASSTGTTNEQFF.

Regarding this clone: Additional DNA sequences in this sample encode the identical CDR3. This chain connects TRBV7-9 to TRBJ2-5; no reliable D call. V lost 0 bases and J 4 bases, leaving 3 bases between the germline ends. From germline, CDR1 is SEHNR and CDR2 FQNEAQ (reference sequence). The CDR3 length is 12 residues. The CDR3 spells CASSLAGETQYF. Written as DNA, the CDR3 is TGTGCCAGCAGCTTAGCGGGAGAGACCCAGTACTTC.

CDR3 residues: CAISESMGMKFYEQYF. In nucleotides, the CDR3 is TGTGCCATCAGTGAGTCAATGGGAATGAAATTCTACGAGCAGTACTTC. The chain uses TRBV10-3 and TRBJ2-7; no definite D call. The CDR3 covers 16 residues. Germline CDR1 and CDR2: ENHRY and SYGVKD. V dropped 0 bases and J dropped 3 bases, with 15 bases sitting between them.

The chain carries TRBV2 and TRBJ1-1; D perhaps matches TRBD1 (5 bases). The CDR3 loop spans 18 amino acids. V dropped 2 bases and J dropped 0 bases, with 19 bases sitting between them. Per germline, CDR1 SNHLY and CDR2 FYNNEI. This CDR3 is CASSEWYDRGTMNTEAFF. The CDR3 region has the DNA TGTGCCAGCAGTGAATGGTACGACAGAGGCACGATGAACACTGAAGCTTTCTTT. Based on the CDR3 plus reference TRBV2 and TRBJ1-1, the full variable domain is EPEVTQTPSHQVTQMGQEVILRCVPISNHLYFYWYRQILGQKVEFLVSFYNNEISEKSEIFDDQFSVERPDGSNFTLKIRSTKLEDSAMYFCASSEWYDRGTMNTEAFFGQGTRLTVV.

The chain recombines TRBV2 with TRBJ1-1; the D gene is possibly TRBD1 (5 bases). Trimming shortened V by 7 bases and J by 11 bases, and 23 bases separated the two germline ends. Germline V gene lookup returns CDR1 SNHLY and CDR2 FYNNEI. The CDR3 sequence is 14 residues long. The DNA for the CDR3 is TGTGCCAGCAACCCGGGACCGCACAGGCCGGAGGCTTTCTTT. This translates into CASNPGPHRPEAFF.

The V gene is TRBV4-1, the J gene TRBJ2-1; D assignment may be TRBD1 or TRBD2 (5 bases each). Deletions cut 0 bases from V and 7 bases from J, with 10 bases between. The germline V gene encodes CDR1 MGHRA and CDR2 YSYEKL. The CDR3 extends over 14 amino acids. The CDR3 DNA is TGCGCCAGCAGCCAAGATGGGGACCTGAATGAGCAGTTCTTC. Its translation: CASSQDGDLNEQFF.

The rearrangement joins TRBV10-3 to TRBJ2-5, with a possible D match to TRBD2 (7 bases). The ends were cut back, 2 bases at V and 3 bases at J, with 16 bases in the middle. Germline V gives CDR1 ENHRY, CDR2 SYGVKD. The CDR3 spans 16 residues. In nucleotides, the CDR3 is TGTGCCATCAGTGAGGAGGGGGGGCTGCAGGAAGAGACCCAGTACTTC. Amino acid sequence: CAISEEGGLQEETQYF.

The J gene is TRBJ2-7, the V gene TRBV6-5, with D perhaps assigned TRBD1 or TRBD2 (7 bases each). The CDR3 runs to 15 residues. Per the germline V gene, CDR1 is MNHEY and CDR2 is SVGAGI. V lost 0 bases and J lost 7, with 16 bases in between. The CDR3 nucleotides read TGTGCCAGCAGTTACTCCTCAGGGGGGGTAGGTGAGCAGTACTTC. Translating it yields CASSYSSGGVGEQYF.

The gene calls are TRBV7-9 and TRBJ1-1; D not certain. With 0 bases removed from V and 0 bases from J, the gap between germline ends came to 8 bases. Germline CDR1 SEHNR, CDR2 FQNEAQ (reference sequence). This CDR3 is 15 amino acids long. The CDR3 is CASSLAGRVNTEAFF. In nucleotides, the CDR3 is TGTGCCAGCAGCTTAGCTGGAAGGGTGAACACTGAAGCTTTCTTT.

This chain uses TRBV5-1 with TRBJ1-2, with D perhaps TRBD1 (6 bases). Trimming took off 4 bases at V and 6 bases at J, with 16 bases between the two ends. CDR3 length: 14 amino acids. Germline CDR1 and CDR2: SGHRS and YFSETQ. The DNA for the CDR3 is TGCGCCAGCAGCGAAGAAACAGGGTACGATGGCTACACCTTC. Translating it yields CASSEETGYDGYTF.

The gene calls are TRBV27 and TRBJ2-1, with 11 bases identical to TRBD2. J lost 6 bases, V lost 6 bases, and 7 bases had no gene match. The CDR3 has 15 residues. Germline V gene lookup returns CDR1 MNHEY and CDR2 SMNVEV (reference sequence). CDR3 coding DNA: TGTGCCAGCAGCATTGGGACTAGCGGAAGCAATGAGCAGTTCTTC. Protein: CASSIGTSGSNEQFF.

The genes are TRBV5-1 and TRBJ2-1; tentatively, D is TRBD2 (5 bases). Trimming cost V 6 bases and J 7 bases, with 14 bases left between them. The CDR3 sequence is 13 residues long. Germline V gives CDR1 SGHRS, CDR2 YFSETQ. The chain's CDR3 is CASTIFSGNEQFF. CDR3 nucleotides: TGCGCCAGCACCATCTTTTCGGGGAATGAGCAGTTCTTC. The full variable domain, with the rest looked up from reference TRBV5-1 and TRBJ2-1, is KAGVTQTPRYLIKTRGQQVTLSCSPISGHRSVSWYQQTPGQGLQFLFEYFSETQRNKGNFPGRFSGRQFSNSRSEMNVSTLELGDSALYLCASTIFSGNEQFFGPGTRLTVL.

The count of this clone is one. This chain links TRBV29-1 with TRBJ2-3, with 7 bases lining up with TRBD2. The CDR3 length is 16 residues. V shed 4 bases, J shed 2 bases, and the junction held 12 bases outside the gene matches. CDR1 is SQVTM, CDR2 ANQGSEA, per germline. The CDR3 nucleotides read TGCAGCGTTGGTTTGTTGCGGGAGTATGCCACAGATACGCAGTATTTT. The encoded protein is CSVGLLREYATDTQYF.

The rearrangement links TRBV2 to TRBJ2-5, with 7 bases matching TRBD1. Looked up from germline, CDR1 is SNHLY and CDR2 is FYNNEI. This CDR3 has 15 amino acids. V shed 6 bases, J shed 5 bases, and the junction held 12 bases outside the gene matches. CDR3 sequence: CASSFDRARTETQYF. The DNA of the CDR3 is TGTGCCAGCAGCTTCGACAGGGCCAGAACGGAGACCCAGTACTTC.

The CDR3 DNA follows: TGTGCCAGCAGCTTAGAGGTGCAGGGAGAGCAGTACTTC. Protein: CASSLEVQGEQYF. The chain uses TRBV7-9 and TRBJ2-7; weak D call: TRBD1 (5 bases). Trimming shortened V by 1 base and J by 7 bases, and 11 bases separated the two germline ends. The CDR3 is 13 amino acids. Germline V gives CDR1 SEHNR, CDR2 FQNEAQ (reference sequence).

V and J are TRBV9 and TRBJ2-1; TRBD2 matches 9 bases. Losses at the gene ends were 3 bases for V and 2 bases for J; bases not matched to a gene: 3. Per germline, CDR1 SGDLS and CDR2 YYNGEE. This CDR3 is 15 amino acids long. The CDR3 reads CASSASGRTYNEQFF. CDR3 nucleotide sequence: TGTGCCAGCAGCGCCAGCGGGAGGACCTACAATGAGCAGTTCTTC.

The genes are TRBV5-6 and TRBJ2-7; 8 nucleotides match TRBD1. This CDR3 region has 15 residues. The V and J ends lost 0 bases and 3 bases, in that order; junction bases with no gene match: 5. Germline-derived CDR1 and CDR2 are SGHDT and YYEEEE. CDR3 sequence: CASSLGGQDLYEQYF. In DNA form, the CDR3 reads TGTGCCAGCAGCTTGGGGGGACAGGATCTCTACGAGCAGTACTTC.